This record concerns one TCR beta chain sequence. Its specific antigen is unknown. The input lacks base qualities; no much larger clone sits a single base away. TCRbeta CDR3 regions were amplified from genomic DNA by means of the immunoSEQ Assay, a bias-controlled multiplex PCR. Turning to the authors' computational methods: The number of nucleated cells in each sample was estimated from the amplification of reference gene primers within the assay. Sequence reads were collapsed and filtered to measure the absolute abundance of every unique TCRbeta CDR3 rearrangement. For each sample, productive Simpson clonality was calculated by taking the square root of Simpson's diversity index across productive rearrangements. TCRdb obtained this table from immuneACCESS and retained in-frame rearrangements with V and J assigned. These tables miss some clones; where compared with another copy, unresolved V genes account for less than half of the shortfall, and the remainder is unexplained. For V, J and clone size, that table is used; D and trimming come from the DNA. This sample gives some 290,000 clones in total; about 85% of them show up just once. The ten largest clones take up 2.2% of the sample.

This sample is drawn from a study of blood T cell repertoires in COVID-19 (TCRdb year 2020). Regarding the study in general: Samples covering the acute and convalescent phases of COVID-19 were provided by collaborators in the United States, Italy and Spain. The prospective study material was composed of cDNA or gDNA derived from T cells, B-cell-depleted T cells, or PBMCs. The samples were drawn from two sources: the first 160 participants of the ongoing ImmuneRACE study, and 1,000 to 1,500 subjects contributed by 6 global collaborators. The repertoires were released in a freely available public database meant as a resource for research on the immune response to SARS-CoV-2. The sample metadata nearly always contained a de-identified subject ID, COVID-19 status, age in years and sex. Subjects who had been exposed to COVID-19, were actively infected with it, or had recovered from it provided the deeply sampled blood TCRbeta repertoires that made up the dataset. HLA class I and class II types, where available, came from metadata supplied by the sample provider rather than from assay-based typing.

Measured from the cysteine to the phenylalanine, the CDR3 is 15 residues long. Just CDR3 DNA is preserved here, 45 bases in frame from base 1. V ends up 3 bases short and J 3 bases short, with an unmatched junction base count of 4. As encoded in the germline V gene, CDR1 is SGHVS while CDR2 is FNYEAQ. A second Seattle source provided samples from volunteer blood donors who had recovered from COVID-19. Each collaborating institution followed its own protocols to collect whole blood in K2EDTA tubes. For TCRbeta analysis, collaborators shipped samples as frozen whole blood, isolated PBMCs, or DNA extracted from either of those sample types. Beyond this particular receptor, the publication reports: Clinical and demographic metadata were provided uncurated, with the amount varying by source and participant.

The V and J segments used are TRBV7-6 and TRBJ2-2; TRBD1 matches 7 bases in the middle. The sequence derives from a woman aged 50 to 65 who had recovered from COVID-19. The sequencing sample was made of peripheral blood. The CDR3: CASSFKGADTGELFF. The sequenced DNA: TGTGCCAGCAGCTTTAAGGGGGCCGACACCGGGGAGCTGTTTTTT.